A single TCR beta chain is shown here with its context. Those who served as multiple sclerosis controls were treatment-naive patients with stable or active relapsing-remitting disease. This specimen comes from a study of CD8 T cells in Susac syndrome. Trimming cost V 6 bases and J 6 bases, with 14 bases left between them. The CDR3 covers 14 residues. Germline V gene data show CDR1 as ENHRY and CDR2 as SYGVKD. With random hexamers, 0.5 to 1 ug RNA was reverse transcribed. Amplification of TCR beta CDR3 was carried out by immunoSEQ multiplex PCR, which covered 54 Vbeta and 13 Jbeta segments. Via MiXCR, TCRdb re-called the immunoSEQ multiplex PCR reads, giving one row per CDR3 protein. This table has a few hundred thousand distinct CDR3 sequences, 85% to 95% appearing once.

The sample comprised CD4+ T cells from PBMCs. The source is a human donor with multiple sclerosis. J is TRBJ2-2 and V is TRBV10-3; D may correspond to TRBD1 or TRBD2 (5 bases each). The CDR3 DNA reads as TGTGCCATCAGAAACGGGGCAGGAGCCGGGGAGCTGTTTTTT. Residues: CAIRNGAGAGELFF.